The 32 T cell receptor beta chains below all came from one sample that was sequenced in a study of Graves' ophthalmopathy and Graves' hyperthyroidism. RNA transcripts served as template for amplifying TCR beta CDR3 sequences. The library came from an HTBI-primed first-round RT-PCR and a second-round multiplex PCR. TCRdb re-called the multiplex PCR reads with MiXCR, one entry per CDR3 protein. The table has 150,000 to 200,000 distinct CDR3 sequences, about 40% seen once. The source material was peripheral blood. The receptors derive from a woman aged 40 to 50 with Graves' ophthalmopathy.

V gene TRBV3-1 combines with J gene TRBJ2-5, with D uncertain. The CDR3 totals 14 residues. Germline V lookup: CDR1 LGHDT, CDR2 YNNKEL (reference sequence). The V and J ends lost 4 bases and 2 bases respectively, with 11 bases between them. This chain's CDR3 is CASSPDEEQETQYF. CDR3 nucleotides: TGTGCCAGCAGCCCCGACGAGGAACAAGAGACCCAGTACTTC.

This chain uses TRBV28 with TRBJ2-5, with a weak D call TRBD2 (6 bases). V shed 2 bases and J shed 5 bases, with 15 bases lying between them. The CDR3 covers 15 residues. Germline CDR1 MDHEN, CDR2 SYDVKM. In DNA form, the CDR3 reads TGTGCCAGCAGTTTAACCCCTGGAGGAGGGGAGACCCAGTACTTC. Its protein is CASSLTPGGGETQYF.

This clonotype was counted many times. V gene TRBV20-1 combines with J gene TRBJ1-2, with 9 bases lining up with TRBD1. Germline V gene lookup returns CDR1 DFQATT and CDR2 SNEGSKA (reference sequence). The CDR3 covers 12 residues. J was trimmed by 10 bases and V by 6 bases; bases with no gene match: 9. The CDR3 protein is CSAAKGQGVYTF. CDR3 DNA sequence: TGCAGTGCCGCTAAGGGACAGGGCGTCTACACCTTC.

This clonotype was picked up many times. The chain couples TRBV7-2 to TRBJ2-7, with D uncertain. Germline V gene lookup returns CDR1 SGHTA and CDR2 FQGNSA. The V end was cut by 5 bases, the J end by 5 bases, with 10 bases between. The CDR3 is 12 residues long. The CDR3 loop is CASSPPAHEQYF. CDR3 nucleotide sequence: TGTGCCAGCAGCCCCCCGGCGCACGAGCAGTACTTC.

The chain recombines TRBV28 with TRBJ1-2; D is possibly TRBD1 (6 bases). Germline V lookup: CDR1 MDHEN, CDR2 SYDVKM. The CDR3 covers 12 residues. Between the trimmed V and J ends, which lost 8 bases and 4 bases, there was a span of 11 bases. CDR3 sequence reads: CASGGLGYGYTF. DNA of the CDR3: TGTGCCAGCGGGGGGCTCGGCTATGGCTACACCTTC.

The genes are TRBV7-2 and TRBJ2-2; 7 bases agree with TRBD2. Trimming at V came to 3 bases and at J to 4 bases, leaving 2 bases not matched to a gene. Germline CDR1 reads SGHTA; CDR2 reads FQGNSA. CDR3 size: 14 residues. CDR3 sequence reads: CASSFWTSTGELFF. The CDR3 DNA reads TGTGCCAGCAGCTTTTGGACTAGCACCGGGGAGCTGTTTTTT.

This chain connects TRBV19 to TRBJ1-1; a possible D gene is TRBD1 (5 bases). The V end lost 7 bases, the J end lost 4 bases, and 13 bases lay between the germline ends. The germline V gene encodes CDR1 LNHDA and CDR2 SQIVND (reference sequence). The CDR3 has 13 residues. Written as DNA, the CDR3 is TGTGCCAGTACAAGTCGGGACGGCACTGAAGCTTTCTTT. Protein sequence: CASTSRDGTEAFF.

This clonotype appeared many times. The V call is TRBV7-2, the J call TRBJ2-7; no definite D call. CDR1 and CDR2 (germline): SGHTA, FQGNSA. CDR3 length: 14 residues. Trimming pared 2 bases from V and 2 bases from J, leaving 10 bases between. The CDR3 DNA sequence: TGTGCCAGCAGCTTATTGGTCGGCACCTACGAGCAGTACTTC. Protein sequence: CASSLLVGTYEQYF.

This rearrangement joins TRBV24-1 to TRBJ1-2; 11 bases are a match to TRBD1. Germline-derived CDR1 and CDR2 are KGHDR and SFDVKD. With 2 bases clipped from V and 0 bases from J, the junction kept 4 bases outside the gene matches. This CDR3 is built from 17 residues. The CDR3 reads CATSDSGTGGSNYGYTF. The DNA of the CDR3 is TGTGCCACCAGTGATTCCGGGACAGGGGGATCTAACTATGGCTACACCTTC.

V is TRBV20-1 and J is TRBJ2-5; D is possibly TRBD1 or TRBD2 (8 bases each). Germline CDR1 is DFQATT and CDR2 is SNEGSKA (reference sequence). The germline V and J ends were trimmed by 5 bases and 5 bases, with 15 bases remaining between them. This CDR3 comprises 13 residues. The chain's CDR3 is CSAGQGGGETQYF. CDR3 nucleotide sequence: TGCAGTGCTGGACAGGGCGGGGGGGAGACCCAGTACTTC.

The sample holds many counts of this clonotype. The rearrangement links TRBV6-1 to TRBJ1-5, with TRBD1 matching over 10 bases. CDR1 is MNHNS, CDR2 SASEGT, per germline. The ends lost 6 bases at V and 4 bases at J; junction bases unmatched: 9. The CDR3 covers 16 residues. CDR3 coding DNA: TGTGCCAGCAGGAACCAGGGACAGGGGTGGAATCAGCCCCAGCATTTT. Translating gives CASRNQGQGWNQPQHF.

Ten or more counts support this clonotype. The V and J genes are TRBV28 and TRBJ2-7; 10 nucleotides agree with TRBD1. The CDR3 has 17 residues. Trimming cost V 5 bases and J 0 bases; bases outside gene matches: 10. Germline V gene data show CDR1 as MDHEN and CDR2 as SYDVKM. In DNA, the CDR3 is TGTGCCAGCAGTCCGGGACAGGGGATCTCGGACTCCTACGAGCAGTACTTC. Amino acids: CASSPGQGISDSYEQYF.

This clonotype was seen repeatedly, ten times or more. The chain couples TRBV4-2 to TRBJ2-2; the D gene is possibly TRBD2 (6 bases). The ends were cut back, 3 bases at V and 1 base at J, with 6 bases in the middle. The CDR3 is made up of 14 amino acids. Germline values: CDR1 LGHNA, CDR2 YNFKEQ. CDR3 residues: CASSQRGNTGELFF. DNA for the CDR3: TGTGCCAGCAGCCAGCGGGGGAACACCGGGGAGCTGTTTTTT.

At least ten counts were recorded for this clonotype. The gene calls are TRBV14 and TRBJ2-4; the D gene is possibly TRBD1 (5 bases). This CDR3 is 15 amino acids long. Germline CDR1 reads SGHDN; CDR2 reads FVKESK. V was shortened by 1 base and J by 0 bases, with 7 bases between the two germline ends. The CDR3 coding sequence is TGTGCCAGCAGCCAAGGACAGCTAGCCAAAAACATTCAGTACTTC. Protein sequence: CASSQGQLAKNIQYF.

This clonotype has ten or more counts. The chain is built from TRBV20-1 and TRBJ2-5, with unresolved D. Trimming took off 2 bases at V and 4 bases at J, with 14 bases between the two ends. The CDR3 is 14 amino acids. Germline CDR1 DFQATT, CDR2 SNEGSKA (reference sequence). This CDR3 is CSARSVRGRETQYF. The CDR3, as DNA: TGCAGTGCTAGATCGGTTAGAGGAAGAGAGACCCAGTACTTC.

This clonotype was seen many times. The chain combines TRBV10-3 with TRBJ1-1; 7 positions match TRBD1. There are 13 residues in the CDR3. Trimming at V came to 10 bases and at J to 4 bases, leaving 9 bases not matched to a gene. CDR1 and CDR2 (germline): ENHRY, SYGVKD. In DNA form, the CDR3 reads TGTGCCACTAAGACAGGGCAGATCACTGAAGCTTTCTTT. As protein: CATKTGQITEAFF.

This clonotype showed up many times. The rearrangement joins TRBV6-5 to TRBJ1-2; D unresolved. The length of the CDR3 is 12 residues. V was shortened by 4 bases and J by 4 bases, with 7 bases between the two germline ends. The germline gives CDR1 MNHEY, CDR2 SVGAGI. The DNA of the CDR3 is TGTGCCAGCAGTTCTACAGCCTATGGCTACACCTTC. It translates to CASSSTAYGYTF.

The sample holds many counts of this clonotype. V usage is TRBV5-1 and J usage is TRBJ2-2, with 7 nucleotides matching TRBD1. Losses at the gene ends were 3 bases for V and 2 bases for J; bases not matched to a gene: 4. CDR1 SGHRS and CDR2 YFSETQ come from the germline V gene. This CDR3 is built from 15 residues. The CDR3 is CASSSGQRNTGELFF. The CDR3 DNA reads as TGCGCCAGCAGCTCGGGACAGAGAAACACCGGGGAGCTGTTTTTT.

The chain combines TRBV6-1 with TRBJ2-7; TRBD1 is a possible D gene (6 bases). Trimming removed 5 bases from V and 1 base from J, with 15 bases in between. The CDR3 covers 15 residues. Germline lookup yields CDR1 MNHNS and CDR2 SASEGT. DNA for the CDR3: TGTGCCAGCAGTAGGGGACCTGGACAGTCCTACGAGCAGTACTTC. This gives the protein CASSRGPGQSYEQYF.

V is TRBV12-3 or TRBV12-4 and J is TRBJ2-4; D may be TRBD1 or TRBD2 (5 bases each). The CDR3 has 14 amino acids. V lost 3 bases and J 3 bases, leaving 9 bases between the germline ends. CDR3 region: CASSLGVGKNIQYF. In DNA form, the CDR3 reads TGTGCCAGCAGTTTGGGGGTAGGCAAAAACATTCAGTACTTC.

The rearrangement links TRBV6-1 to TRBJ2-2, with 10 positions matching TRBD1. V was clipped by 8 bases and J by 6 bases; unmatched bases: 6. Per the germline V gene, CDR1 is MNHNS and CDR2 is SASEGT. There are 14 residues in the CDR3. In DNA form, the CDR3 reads TGTGCCAGCGCCGGGACAGGGGACTCCGGGGAGCTGTTTTTT. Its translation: CASAGTGDSGELFF.

The CDR3 loop reads CASSLSSATTYEQYF. The CDR3 DNA is TGTGCCAGCAGCTTAAGTTCAGCTACAACCTACGAGCAGTACTTC. J is TRBJ2-7 and V is TRBV11-2; D remains unclear. The V gene's germline CDR1 is SGHAT and CDR2 FQNNGV. The CDR3 runs to 15 residues. Trimming removed 2 bases from V and 2 bases from J, with 13 bases in between.

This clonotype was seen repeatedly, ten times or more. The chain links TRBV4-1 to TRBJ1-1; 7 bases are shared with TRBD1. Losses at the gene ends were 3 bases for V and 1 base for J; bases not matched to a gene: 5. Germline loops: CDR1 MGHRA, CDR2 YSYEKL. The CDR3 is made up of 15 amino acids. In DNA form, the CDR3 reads TGCGCCAGCAGCCAGGCCGGGACAGCGAACACTGAAGCTTTCTTT. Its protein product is CASSQAGTANTEAFF.

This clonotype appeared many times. CDR3 residues: CASSQAIYNSPLHF. The CDR3 bases are TGTGCCAGCAGCCAAGCGATCTATAATTCACCCCTCCACTTT. This chain connects TRBV14 to TRBJ1-6; D call uncertain. V was pared by 1 base and J by 3 bases, with 4 bases between. The length of the CDR3 is 14 residues. Germline values: CDR1 SGHDN, CDR2 FVKESK.

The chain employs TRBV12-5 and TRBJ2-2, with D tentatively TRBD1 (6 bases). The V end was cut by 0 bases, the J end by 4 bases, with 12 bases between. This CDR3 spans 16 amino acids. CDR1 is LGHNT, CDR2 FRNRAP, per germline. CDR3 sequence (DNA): TGTGCTAGTGGTTTGGTATCGGGACAACTCACCGGGGAGCTGTTTTTT. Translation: CASGLVSGQLTGELFF.

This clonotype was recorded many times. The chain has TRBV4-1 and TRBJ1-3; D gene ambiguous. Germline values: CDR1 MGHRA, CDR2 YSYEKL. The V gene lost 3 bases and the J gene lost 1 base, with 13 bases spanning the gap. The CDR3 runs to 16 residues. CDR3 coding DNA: TGCGCCAGCAGCCAGGCCGGGGTGTCATCTGGAAACACCATATATTTT. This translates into CASSQAGVSSGNTIYF.

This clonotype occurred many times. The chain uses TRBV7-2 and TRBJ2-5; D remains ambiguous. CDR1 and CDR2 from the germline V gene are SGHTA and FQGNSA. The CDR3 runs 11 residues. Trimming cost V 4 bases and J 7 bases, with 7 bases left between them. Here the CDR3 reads CASSSVGTQYF. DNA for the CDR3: TGTGCCAGCAGCTCCGTCGGGACCCAGTACTTC.

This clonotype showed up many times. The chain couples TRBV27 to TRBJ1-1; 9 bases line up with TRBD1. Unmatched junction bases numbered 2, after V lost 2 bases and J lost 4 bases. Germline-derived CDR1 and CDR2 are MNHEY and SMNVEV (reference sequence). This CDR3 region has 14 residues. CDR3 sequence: CASSLATGGTEAFF. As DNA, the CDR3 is TGTGCCAGCAGTTTAGCGACAGGGGGCACTGAAGCTTTCTTT.

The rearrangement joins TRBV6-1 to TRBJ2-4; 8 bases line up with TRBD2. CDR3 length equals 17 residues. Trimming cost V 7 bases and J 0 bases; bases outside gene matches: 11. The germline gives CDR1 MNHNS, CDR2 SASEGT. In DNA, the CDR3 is TGTGCCAGCACCCCCGCGACTAGCGCTAAAGCCAAAAACATTCAGTACTTC. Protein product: CASTPATSAKAKNIQYF.

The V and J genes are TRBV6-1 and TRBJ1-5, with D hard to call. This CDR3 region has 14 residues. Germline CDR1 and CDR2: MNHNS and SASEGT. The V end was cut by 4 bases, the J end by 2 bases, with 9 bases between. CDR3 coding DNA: TGTGCCAGCAGTGTTGGGCTAGGCAATCAGCCCCAGCATTTT. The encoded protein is CASSVGLGNQPQHF.

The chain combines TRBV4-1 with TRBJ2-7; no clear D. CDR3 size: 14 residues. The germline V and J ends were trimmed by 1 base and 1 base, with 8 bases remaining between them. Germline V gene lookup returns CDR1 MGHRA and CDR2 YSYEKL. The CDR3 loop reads CASSQVSKSYEQYF. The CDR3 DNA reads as TGCGCCAGCAGCCAAGTCTCGAAATCCTACGAGCAGTACTTC.

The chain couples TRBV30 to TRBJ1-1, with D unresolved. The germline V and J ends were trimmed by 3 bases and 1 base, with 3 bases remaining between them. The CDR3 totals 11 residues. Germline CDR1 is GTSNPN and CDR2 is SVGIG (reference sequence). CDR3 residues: CAWRWNTEAFF. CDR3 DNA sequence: TGTGCCTGGAGGTGGAACACTGAAGCTTTCTTT.